What follows are 8 T cell receptor beta chains derived from one specimen sequenced in a study of T-cell memory formation after mild COVID-19. MiXCR, run by TCRdb on the 5' RACE reads, gives a single entry per CDR3 protein. The sample carries about 100,000 distinct CDR3 sequences, 15% to 20% recorded once. The sequenced material came from PBMCs or a T cell subset sorted from them (not recorded which). All receptors come from a man between 18 and 35 years old who had mild COVID-19 (a few samples of this study predate the infection). Cell type and time point are not known.

The chain carries TRBV7-9 and TRBJ1-2; tentative D call: TRBD1 (6 bases). Looked up from germline, CDR1 is SEHNR and CDR2 is FQNEAQ (reference sequence). CDR3 length equals 13 residues. V dropped 4 bases and J dropped 6 bases, with 12 bases sitting between them. CDR3 coding DNA: TGTGCCAGCAGCTACACAGGGTTGGATGGCTACACCTTC. Amino acids: CASSYTGLDGYTF.

This rearrangement joins TRBV13 to TRBJ2-7; D tentatively reads TRBD1 or TRBD2 (5 bases each). The CDR3 spans 14 residues. Germline CDR1 and CDR2: PRHDT and FYEKMQ (reference sequence). V was trimmed by 5 bases and J by 2 bases, leaving 13 bases between them. CDR3 sequence reads: CASSRGRPAYEQYV. The CDR3 DNA follows: TGTGCCAGCAGCCGGGGACGGCCCGCCTACGAGCAGTACGTC.

This clonotype was seen many times. The CDR3 protein is CASSLGTSGLNEQFF. CDR3 nucleotides: TGCGCCAGCAGCTTGGGGACTAGCGGGCTCAATGAGCAGTTCTTC. The chain uses TRBV5-1 and TRBJ2-1; 11 nucleotides line up with TRBD2. CDR1 is SGHRS, CDR2 YFSETQ, per germline. This CDR3 region has 15 residues. V lost 0 bases, J lost 6 bases, and 2 bases stayed unmatched.

This clonotype was recorded a few times. The genes are TRBV7-9 and TRBJ2-5, with D possibly TRBD1 on 5 matching bases. Per the germline V gene, CDR1 is SEHNR and CDR2 is FQNEAQ (reference sequence). The CDR3 sequence is 14 residues long. Trimming removed 4 bases from V and 2 bases from J, with 11 bases in between. The CDR3 here is CASSSPPGQETQYF. The CDR3 DNA follows: TGTGCCAGCAGCTCCCCCCCAGGGCAAGAGACCCAGTACTTC.

The rearrangement joins TRBV25-1 to TRBJ2-3; a possible D gene is TRBD2 (5 bases). CDR1 MGHDK and CDR2 SYGVNS come from the germline V gene. The V end lost 8 bases, the J end lost 2 bases, and 11 bases lay between the germline ends. This CDR3 has 13 amino acids. CDR3 sequence reads: CASEGSFTDTQYF. Written as DNA, the CDR3 is TGTGCCAGCGAGGGCTCCTTCACAGATACGCAGTATTTT.

This clonotype was observed a handful of times. V and J are TRBV23-1 and TRBJ2-2, with 7 bases matching TRBD2. TRBV23-1 is classed as an ORF, of uncertain function. The junction had 12 bases not matched to a gene; V was cut back by 4 bases and J by 1 base. The CDR3 contains 18 residues. The CDR3 is CASSRSPWTSENTGELFF. CDR3 in DNA: TGCGCCAGCAGTCGCAGTCCCTGGACTAGTGAGAACACCGGGGAGCTGTTTTTT.

CDR3 coding DNA: TGTGCCAGCAGCGCAGAACCGGAGACCCAGTACTTC. It codes for CASSAEPETQYF. V gene TRBV9 combines with J gene TRBJ2-5; D uncertain. The CDR3 has 12 amino acids. Germline CDR1 and CDR2: SGDLS and YYNGEE. V was clipped by 3 bases and J by 5 bases, with 8 bases between them.

This chain joins TRBV18 and TRBJ2-7; 12 bases fit TRBD2. With 4 bases clipped from V and 5 bases from J, the junction kept 6 bases outside the gene matches. The germline gives CDR1 KGHSH, CDR2 LQKENI. This CDR3 has 15 residues. The CDR3 sequence: CASSQGLAGYNEQYF. CDR3 DNA sequence: TGTGCCAGCTCACAGGGACTAGCGGGTTACAACGAGCAGTACTTC.